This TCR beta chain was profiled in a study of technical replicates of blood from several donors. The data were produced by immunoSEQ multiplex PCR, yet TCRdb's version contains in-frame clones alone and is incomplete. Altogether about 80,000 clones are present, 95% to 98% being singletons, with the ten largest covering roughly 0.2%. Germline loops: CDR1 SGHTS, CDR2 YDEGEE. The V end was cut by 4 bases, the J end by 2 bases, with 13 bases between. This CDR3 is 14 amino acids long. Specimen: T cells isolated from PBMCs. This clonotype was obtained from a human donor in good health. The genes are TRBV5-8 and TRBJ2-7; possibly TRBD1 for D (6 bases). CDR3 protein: CASSRPGAPYEQYF. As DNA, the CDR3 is TGTGCCAGCAGCCGCCCAGGGGCACCCTACGAGCAGTACTTC. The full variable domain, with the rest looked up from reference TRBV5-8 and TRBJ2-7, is EAGVTQSPTHLIKTRGQQATLRCSPISGHTSVYWYQQALGLGLQFLLWYDEGEERNRGNFPPRFSGRQFPNYSSELNVNALELEDSALYLCASSRPGAPYEQYFGPGTRLTVT.